This TCR beta chain came from a study of T cell changes during pregnancy in multiple sclerosis. Here immunoSEQ multiplex PCR was the method, and the copy in TCRdb shows in-frame clones only, minus some. This sample has around 36,000 clones, with approximately 94% found just once. The CDR3 consists of 13 residues. The trim removed 8 bases at V and 5 bases at J, leaving 5 bases unmatched. Germline values: CDR1 ENHRY, CDR2 SYGVKD. The sequence was collected from a female donor with multiple sclerosis, enrolled in a pregnancy study. This chain links TRBV10-3 with TRBJ2-7; 11 nucleotides agree with TRBD2. The input for sequencing was peripheral blood, taken before pregnancy. This chain's CDR3 is CAIGTSGVNEQYF. The CDR3 coding sequence is TGTGCCATCGGGACTAGCGGAGTGAACGAGCAGTACTTC.